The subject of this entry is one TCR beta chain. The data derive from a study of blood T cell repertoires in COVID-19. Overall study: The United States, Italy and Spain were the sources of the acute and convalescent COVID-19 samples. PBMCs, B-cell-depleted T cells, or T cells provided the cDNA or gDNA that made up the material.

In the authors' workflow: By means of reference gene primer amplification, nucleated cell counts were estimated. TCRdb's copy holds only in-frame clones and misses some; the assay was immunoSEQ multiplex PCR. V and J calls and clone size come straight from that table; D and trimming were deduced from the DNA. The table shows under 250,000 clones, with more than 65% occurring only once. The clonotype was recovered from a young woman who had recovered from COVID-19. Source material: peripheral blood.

Here the CDR3 DNA reads TGTGCCATAGGGACTAGCGGGAGCACAGATACGCAGTATTTT. Protein sequence: CAIGTSGSTDTQYF. This chain joins TRBV10-3 and TRBJ2-3; 12 bases map to TRBD2. CDR1 is ENHRY and CDR2 is SYGVKD in the germline V gene. J was trimmed by 0 bases and V by 9 bases; bases with no gene match: 1. The length of the CDR3 is 14 residues.